Below are 10 T cell receptor beta chains sequenced from a single sample in a study of response to subunit inactivated influenza vaccine. TCRdb re-called the RT-PCR reads with MiXCR, one entry per CDR3 protein. This sample carries approximately 230,000 distinct CDR3 sequences, 9% to 15% of them seen once, and the ten largest clones take approximately 7.8%. The sequenced sample was non-naive T cells sorted from PBMCs, obtained 14 to 15 days before vaccination. The origin of the receptors is a man aged 45 to 65 who received an inactivated influenza vaccine.

This clonotype came up many times. V usage is TRBV27 and J usage is TRBJ2-3, with TRBD2 as a possible D gene (6 bases). Trimming removed 8 bases at V and 5 bases at J, with 14 bases between. This CDR3 is 13 amino acids long. CDR1 is MNHEY and CDR2 is SMNVEV in the germline V gene (reference sequence). In DNA form, the CDR3 reads TGTGCCAGCTGTGGGGGGATGGGAGATACGCAGTATTTT. It codes for CASCGGMGDTQYF.

J is TRBJ2-5 and V is TRBV19, with D possibly TRBD1 on 6 matching bases. The CDR3 is 13 amino acids. CDR1 is LNHDA and CDR2 is SQIVND in the germline V gene (reference sequence). V lost 6 bases, J lost 4 bases, and 12 bases lay in between. This CDR3 is CASSGQRRETQYF. CDR3 DNA: TGTGCCAGTAGCGGACAGCGGCGAGAGACCCAGTACTTC.

To note about this clonotype: Sequence at one end of the junction differs from germline and may be a read error. The chain employs TRBV7-2 and TRBJ2-2; TRBD2 matches at 7 bases. The germline gives CDR1 SGHTA, CDR2 FQGNSA. This CDR3 comprises 16 residues. DNA of the CDR3: TGTGCCAACAGCCCCCGCCTCGGACTAGGGGTCGGGGAGCTGTTTTTT. Amino acid sequence: CANSPRLGLGVGELFF.

This clonotype was seen more than once but under ten times. This rearrangement joins TRBV29-1 to TRBJ2-7; D gene uncertain. Trimming cost V 6 bases and J 5 bases, with 14 bases left between them. The CDR3 is made up of 12 amino acids. From germline, CDR1 is SQVTM and CDR2 ANQGSEA. The CDR3 spells CSVGGWYDEQYF. CDR3 in DNA: TGCAGCGTCGGTGGGTGGTACGACGAGCAGTACTTC.

This chain joins TRBV18 and TRBJ1-4, with no clear D. Germline CDR1 is KGHSH and CDR2 is LQKENI. The V gene lost 2 bases and the J gene lost 8 bases, with 6 bases spanning the gap. CDR3 length: 12 residues. CDR3: CASSPGGEKLFF. The CDR3, as DNA: TGTGCCAGCTCACCAGGCGGGGAAAAACTGTTTTTT.

This chain uses TRBV9 with TRBJ2-4; 8 bases map to TRBD2. The CDR3 sequence is 16 residues long. In germline, CDR1 is SGDLS, CDR2 YYNGEE. V shed 0 bases, J shed 5 bases, and the junction held 7 bases outside the gene matches. The chain's CDR3 is CASSVDNSGTQNIQYF. DNA for the CDR3: TGTGCCAGCAGCGTAGATAATAGCGGGACCCAAAACATTCAGTACTTC. The full variable domain, its missing parts supplied by reference TRBV9 and TRBJ2-4, is DSGVTQTPKHLITATGQRVTLRCSPRSGDLSVYWYQQSLDQGLQFLIQYYNGEERAKGNILERFSAQQFPDLHSELNLSSLELGDSALYFCASSVDNSGTQNIQYFGAGTRLSVL.

This chain uses TRBV2 with TRBJ2-7; D gene unclear. The length of the CDR3 is 12 residues. Germline CDR1 and CDR2: SNHLY and FYNNEI. Between the trimmed V and J ends, which lost 8 bases and 3 bases, there was a span of 11 bases. For the CDR3, the DNA is TGTGCCAGCCAGTTAACCCACTACGAGCAGTACTTC. Residues: CASQLTHYEQYF.

This clonotype has at least ten counts. This sequence joins TRBV10-2 and TRBJ1-1; the D gene is possibly TRBD1 (6 bases). Germline V gene data show CDR1 as WSHSY and CDR2 as SAAADI. The CDR3 loop spans 14 amino acids. Trimming shortened V by 4 bases and J by 5 bases, and 14 bases separated the two germline ends. CDR3 residues: CASSVVSGTTEAFF. CDR3 in DNA: TGCGCCAGCAGTGTAGTATCGGGGACAACTGAAGCTTTCTTT.

The table lists this clonotype with a few counts. CDR3 amino acids: CASSPDVEYQPQHF. The CDR3 coding sequence is TGTGCCAGCAGTCCGGACGTAGAATATCAGCCCCAGCATTTT. This chain uses TRBV27 with TRBJ1-5; no clear D gene. Germline values: CDR1 MNHEY, CDR2 SMNVEV (reference sequence). The CDR3 contains 14 residues. V lost 5 bases and J 5 bases, leaving 13 bases between the germline ends.

V usage is TRBV7-2 and J usage is TRBJ1-6; D remains ambiguous. Germline lookup yields CDR1 SGHTA and CDR2 FQGNSA. The CDR3 totals 16 residues. With 5 bases removed from V and 0 bases from J, the gap between germline ends came to 11 bases. The DNA of the CDR3 is TGTGCCAGCAGCCGTCCCTTAAACTCCTATAATTCACCCCTCCACTTT. It yields the protein CASSRPLNSYNSPLHF.